These T cell receptor beta chains were read from a single sample in a study of response to subunit inactivated influenza vaccine. One entry per CDR3 protein, called by TCRdb with MiXCR from the RT-PCR reads. The sample has about 520,000 distinct CDR3 sequences, roughly 23% seen once. The input for sequencing was CD4+ T cells sorted from PBMCs, taken approximately 5 days after vaccination. These TCRs come from a man aged 50 to 59 who received an inactivated influenza vaccine. The CDR3 runs from the conserved cysteine through the conserved F or W. Each record gives: clone size, J gene, V gene, D gene, CDR3 protein, CDR3 DNA. A D gene is named only where the DNA matches it firmly. Clone size, where shown, is once, few, many, or a class for clones that have expanded.

-	TRBJ2-1	TRBV4-3	TRBD2	CASSQEYGDGGGNEQFF	TGCGCCAGCAGCCAAGAGTATGGGGATGGGGGGGGCAATGAGCAGTTCTTC
few	TRBJ2-7	TRBV5-1	TRBD2	CASSYSGGANYEQYF	TGCGCCAGCAGCTATAGCGGGGGCGCAAACTACGAGCAGTACTTC
few	TRBJ2-7	TRBV28	-	CASSLGRGAYEQYF	TGTGCCAGCAGTTTGGGCAGGGGGGCCTACGAGCAGTACTTC
few	TRBJ1-6	TRBV25-1	-	CASSPLKEYSPLHF	TGTGCCAGCAGTCCGCTAAAGGAGTATTCACCCCTCCACTTT
-	TRBJ2-1	TRBV6-2/TRBV6-3	TRBD2	CASRQAGGRYNEQFF	TGTGCCAGCAGGCAAGCGGGAGGGCGTTACAATGAGCAGTTCTTC
few	TRBJ2-2	TRBV24-1	-	CATSDPGRMNTGELFF	TGTGCCACCAGTGATCCCGGACGGATGAACACCGGGGAGCTGTTTTTT
few	TRBJ2-5	TRBV20-1	-	CSARDGTPGVTQYF	TGCAGTGCTAGAGATGGGACGCCCGGGGTGACCCAGTACTTC
few	TRBJ1-1	TRBV4-2	-	CASSPGVVDTEAFF	TGTGCCAGCAGCCCGGGGGTGGTGGACACTGAAGCTTTCTTT
-	TRBJ2-3	TRBV10-3	TRBD1	CAISEPGQGAPDTQYF	TGTGCCATCAGTGAACCGGGACAGGGGGCACCGGATACGCAGTATTTT
-	TRBJ1-5	TRBV7-9	-	CASSPERGGFGQPQHF	TGTGCCAGCAGCCCTGAGAGGGGAGGCTTCGGTCAGCCCCAGCATTTT
few	TRBJ2-3	TRBV29-1	-	CSVRKPPDTQYF	TGCAGCGTTCGAAAACCACCAGATACGCAGTATTTT
-	TRBJ1-4	TRBV4-1	-	CASSQDLSQPVREKLFF	TGCGCCAGCAGCCAAGATCTCAGTCAGCCCGTACGGGAAAAACTGTTTTTT
-	TRBJ2-1	TRBV6-2/TRBV6-3	-	CASSYRRGYNEQFF	TGTGCCAGCAGTTACCGGCGGGGATACAATGAGCAGTTCTTC
-	TRBJ1-4	TRBV18	-	CASSPGVSNEKLFF	TGTGCCAGCTCCCCGGGAGTTTCCAATGAAAAACTGTTTTTT
-	TRBJ2-2	TRBV4-2	-	CASSQEVGVGELFF	TGTGCCAGCAGCCAAGAGGTTGGGGTCGGGGAGCTGTTTTTT
-	TRBJ2-3	TRBV25-1	-	CASVDPAGGTDTQYF	TGTGCCAGCGTTGACCCAGCAGGGGGCACAGATACGCAGTATTTT
-	TRBJ2-3	TRBV6-5	-	CASRLSLAASTDTQYF	TGTGCCAGCAGACTCTCGCTAGCTGCCAGCACAGATACGCAGTATTTT
-	TRBJ1-1	TRBV20-1	-	CSARDPRVNTEAFF	TGCAGTGCTAGAGACCCGAGGGTGAACACTGAAGCTTTCTTT
-	TRBJ2-1	TRBV7-9	-	CASSLKREQFF	TGTGCCAGCAGCTTAAAAAGGGAGCAGTTCTTC
-	TRBJ2-7	TRBV20-1	-	CSARFASSYEQYF	TGCAGTGCTAGGTTCGCGAGCTCCTACGAGCAGTACTTC
few	TRBJ2-3	TRBV5-1	-	CASSLEGGAPDTQYF	TGCGCCAGCAGCTTGGAAGGGGGGGCCCCAGATACGCAGTATTTT
few	TRBJ2-3	TRBV7-2	-	CASSITTDTQYF	TGTGCCAGCAGCATCACCACAGATACGCAGTATTTT
-	TRBJ1-6	TRBV16	-	CASSPQSGFSSPLHF	TGTGCCAGCAGCCCCCAGTCAGGATTCAGTTCACCCCTCCACTTT
-	TRBJ2-1	TRBV20-1	-	CSAATEENNEQFF	TGCAGTGCTGCGACTGAGGAAAACAATGAGCAGTTCTTC
few	TRBJ2-3	TRBV6-5	-	CASSESSDTQYF	TGTGCCAGCAGTGAGAGTTCGGATACGCAGTATTTT
-	TRBJ2-1	TRBV28	-	CASTPGHGQTSYNEQFF	TGTGCCAGCACCCCCGGACACGGTCAAACCTCCTACAATGAGCAGTTCTTC
many	TRBJ2-1	TRBV5-1	TRBD2	CASSPGLAGGFYNEQFF	TGCGCCAGCAGCCCGGGACTAGCGGGGGGGTTTTACAATGAGCAGTTCTTC
-	TRBJ2-3	TRBV4-2	TRBD2	CASSRVTSGGPSTDTQYF	TGTGCCAGCAGCCGCGTGACTAGCGGGGGGCCTAGCACAGATACGCAGTATTTT
few	TRBJ2-2	TRBV4-1	-	CASSQGTNTGELFF	TGCGCCAGCAGCCAAGGGACGAACACCGGGGAGCTGTTTTTT
-	TRBJ1-5	TRBV5-1	TRBD1	CASSLAGQGNQPQHF	TGCGCCAGCAGCTTGGCTGGACAGGGCAATCAGCCCCAGCATTTT
few	TRBJ1-1	TRBV30	TRBD1	CAWTGQTNTEAFF	TGTGCCTGGACGGGACAGACCAACACTGAAGCTTTCTTT
few	TRBJ2-1	TRBV5-1	TRBD1	CASSLVGQGANEQFF	TGCGCCAGCAGCTTGGTTGGACAGGGTGCCAATGAGCAGTTCTTC
-	TRBJ2-3	TRBV6-1	TRBD1	CASRDTGGRTDTQYF	TGTGCCAGCAGGGACACAGGGGGCCGTACAGATACGCAGTATTTT
-	TRBJ2-5	TRBV9	TRBD2	CASSAGGGRQETQYF	TGTGCCAGCAGCGCAGGCGGGGGGAGGCAAGAGACCCAGTACTTC
-	TRBJ2-3	TRBV30	TRBD2	CAWRPGTTNPTDTQYF	TGTGCCTGGAGACCCGGGACTACCAATCCCACAGATACGCAGTATTTT
few	TRBJ2-6	TRBV7-3	-	CASSDTDRRSGANVLTF	TGTGCCAGCAGCGACACGGACCGACGCTCTGGGGCCAACGTCCTGACTTTC
-	TRBJ1-4	TRBV5-5	-	CASSFGQSRSRLFF	TGTGCCAGCAGCTTCGGACAGTCCCGGTCGAGGCTGTTTTTT
-	TRBJ2-1	TRBV3-1	-	CASSQERQIDEQFF	TGTGCCAGCAGCCAGGAAAGGCAGATCGATGAGCAGTTCTTC
-	TRBJ1-1	TRBV7-2	-	CASSLQQGGNTEAFF	TGTGCCAGCAGCTTACAACAGGGAGGGAACACTGAAGCTTTCTTT
-	TRBJ2-3	TRBV11-1	TRBD2	CASSTASGGETYSSTDTQYF	TGTGCCAGCAGCACTGCTAGCGGGGGGGAAACATATTCTAGCACAGATACGCAGTATTTT
few	TRBJ2-2	TRBV6-1	-	CASNGGLNTGELFF	TGTGCCAGCAATGGGGGATTGAACACCGGGGAGCTGTTTTTT
-	TRBJ2-3	TRBV7-2	-	CASSSGITDTQYF	TGTGCCAGCAGCTCAGGGATTACAGATACGCAGTATTTT
-	TRBJ1-2	TRBV28	-	CASSFSDVRYGYTF	TGTGCCAGCAGTTTCTCCGACGTGCGCTATGGCTACACCTTC
few	TRBJ2-1	TRBV24-1	TRBD1	CATSGPNRGRGEQFF	TGTGCCACCAGTGGTCCTAACAGGGGGCGGGGAGAGCAGTTCTTC
-	TRBJ2-7	TRBV29-1	-	CSVGPGEPGQYF	TGCAGCGTTGGCCCAGGGGAACCGGGGCAGTACTTC
many	TRBJ2-1	TRBV7-2	-	CASSLNLAGEQFF	TGTGCCAGCAGCTTAAATCTTGCGGGTGAGCAGTTCTTC
-	TRBJ2-7	TRBV6-2/TRBV6-3	TRBD2	CASGNSYEQYF	TGCGCTAGCGGGAACTCCTACGAGCAGTACTTC
-	TRBJ2-2	TRBV5-1	TRBD1	CASSSTTGFGELFF	TGCGCCAGCAGCTCTACGACAGGGTTCGGGGAGCTGTTTTTT
-	TRBJ2-1	TRBV9	TRBD2	CASSARLTSGGYNEQFF	TGTGCCAGCAGCGCGCGCCTTACTAGCGGAGGCTACAATGAGCAGTTCTTC
many	TRBJ1-2	TRBV6-5	-	CASSYSPQAGYGYTF	TGTGCCAGCAGTTACTCCCCACAGGCGGGCTATGGCTACACCTTC